What follows are 15 T cell receptor beta chains derived from one specimen sequenced in a study of metastatic and nonmetastatic thyroid tumors. TCRdb re-called the PCR reads with MiXCR. The sample comprises about 27,000 clones, roughly 14% of which are singletons, and approximately 14% rests with the top ten. Each patient went into thyroid surgery without having received any treatment. The source material was blood. These receptors were obtained from a male donor with papillary thyroid cancer or a benign thyroid nodule (not recorded which). Some clones in this sample may be carry-over from other donors' samples.

This clone has ten or more counts. At one end the junction does not follow the germline gene, possibly because of a read error. This sequence joins TRBV30 and TRBJ2-7; 8 positions match TRBD2. The CDR3 has 11 amino acids. Germline V gives CDR1 GTSNPN, CDR2 SVGIG (reference sequence). The CDR3 DNA follows: TGTGCCTGGAGTGTAAATTTGGCGGGAGGCTTT. This translates into CAWSVNLAGGF.

This clone came up many times. The rearrangement joins TRBV5-1 to TRBJ1-1; D may be TRBD1 (6 bases). CDR1 is SGHRS and CDR2 is YFSETQ in the germline V gene. The CDR3 consists of 13 residues. Trimming left V 5 bases short and J 1 base short, with 9 bases between. The CDR3 sequence is CASSQGRNTEAFF. DNA for the CDR3: TGCGCCAGCAGTCAGGGGAGGAACACTGAAGCTTTCTTT.

This clone has a count of ten or more. The chain is built from TRBV12-3 or TRBV12-4 and TRBJ1-4; TRBD1 is a possible D gene (6 bases). The CDR3 has 19 residues. Trimming stripped 4 bases from V and 2 bases from J, with 23 bases between. CDR3 residues: CASSSRTGGLGVTNEKLFF. Written as DNA, the CDR3 is TGTGCCAGCAGTTCCCGTACCGGGGGCCTAGGGGTCACTAATGAAAAACTGTTTTTT.

Concerning this clone itself: Likely a read error: the CDR3 ends without its conserved phenylalanine or tryptophan. This chain joins TRBV5-1 and TRBJ2-2, with D tentatively TRBD2 (5 bases). The CDR3 contains 14 residues. V shed 1 base and J shed 6 bases, with 10 bases lying between them. CDR1 and CDR2 from the germline V gene are SGHRS and YFSETQ. The CDR3 loop is CASSLTSKPGELFS. In DNA, the CDR3 is TGCGCCAGCAGCTTGACTAGTAAGCCCGGGGAGCTGTTTTCT.

Remarks on this clone: The junction and the germline gene differ at one end; a read error may be behind it. The chain uses TRBV6-1 and TRBJ1-1, with D uncertain. Per the germline V gene, CDR1 is MNHNS and CDR2 is SASEGT. The CDR3 sequence is 15 residues long. For the CDR3, the DNA is TGTGCCAGCACTGCTGGGGAGGGCTTTATGACTGTAGCTTTCTTT. Translating it yields CASTAGEGFMTVAFF.

This clone occurred many times. V and J are TRBV7-3 and TRBJ1-1, with 10 bases aligning to TRBD1. V lost 5 bases, J lost 6 bases, and 9 bases stayed unmatched. Germline V gives CDR1 SGHTA, CDR2 FQGTGA. The CDR3 length is 15 residues. The CDR3 reads CASSQTGQGDPEAFF. CDR3 bases: TGTGCCAGCAGCCAAACCGGACAGGGGGACCCTGAAGCTTTCTTT.

This clone was counted ten times or more. The chain links TRBV9 to TRBJ1-2; 8 bases fit TRBD1. Per the germline V gene, CDR1 is SGDLS and CDR2 is YYNGEE. The CDR3 is 15 amino acids. V lost 4 bases, J lost 2 bases, and 7 bases stayed unmatched. CDR3 loop: CASSLGQEINYGYTF. The DNA of the CDR3 is TGTGCCAGCAGCCTGGGACAGGAAATAAACTATGGCTACACCTTC.

This clone was detected ten times or more. This chain connects TRBV10-3 to TRBJ1-1; a possible D gene is TRBD1 (5 bases). The CDR3 contains 12 residues. Germline V gives CDR1 ENHRY, CDR2 SYGVKD. Deletions cut 8 bases from V and 1 base from J, with 8 bases between. CDR3 DNA sequence: TGTGCCATCGGGACGGCGAACACTGAAGCTTTCTTT. Its protein is CAIGTANTEAFF.

This clone was counted a few times. The chain recombines TRBV30 with TRBJ2-7; 9 bases agree with TRBD2. Per the germline V gene, CDR1 is GTSNPN and CDR2 is SVGIG (reference sequence). The V gene end was trimmed by 6 bases and the J gene end by 3 bases; junction bases not matched to a gene: 0. This CDR3 comprises 11 residues. This chain's CDR3 is CACSGSYEQYF. CDR3 in DNA: TGTGCCTGTAGCGGGAGCTACGAGCAGTACTTC.

This clone has at least ten counts. The DNA of the CDR3 is TGTGCCAGCAGCCAAGTAGCCACACGGGACAGGAATTACAATGAGCAGTTCTTC. Translated: CASSQVATRDRNYNEQFF. The chain uses TRBV3-1 and TRBJ2-1, with 8 bases that match TRBD1. Germline assignment: CDR1 LGHDT and CDR2 YNNKEL (reference sequence). The junction had 12 bases not matched to a gene; V was cut back by 1 base and J by 4 bases. The length of the CDR3 is 18 residues.

This clone was recorded many times. The gene calls are TRBV28 and TRBJ2-3, with 13 bases lining up with TRBD2. The CDR3 is 16 amino acids. V trimming: 1 base; J trimming: 4 bases; junction bases outside the gene matches: 2. CDR1 MDHEN and CDR2 SYDVKM come from the germline V gene. The CDR3 nucleotides read TGTGCCAGCAGTTTATCCGGACTAGCGGGAGCAGATACGCAGTATTTT. Its translation is CASSLSGLAGADTQYF.

This chain links TRBV2 with TRBJ2-2, with D perhaps matching TRBD2 (6 bases). The V end lost 1 base, the J end lost 2 bases, and 20 bases lay between the germline ends. The CDR3 covers 19 residues. From germline, CDR1 is SNHLY and CDR2 FYNNEI. Written as DNA, the CDR3 is TGTGCCAGCAGTGAAGATTTACGGGATGCCGGGAGAAACACCGGGGAGCTGTTTTTT. It is translated as CASSEDLRDAGRNTGELFF.

In its sample, this clone was seen a few times. Its ends do not fully match the called genes, so a read error is possible. The genes are TRBV6-1 and TRBJ2-5; D possibly uses TRBD1 or TRBD2 (5 bases each). The CDR3 has 12 residues. Germline V gives CDR1 MNHNS, CDR2 SASEGT. The CDR3 DNA follows: TGTTCCAGCAGTGGGGGTAGGGTGTCCCAGTACTTC. The encoded protein is CSSSGGRVSQYF.

The table lists this clone with many counts. This rearrangement joins TRBV6-1 to TRBJ1-5, with a tentative D call TRBD1 (6 bases). V lost 6 bases and J 5 bases, leaving 20 bases between the germline ends. The germline V gene has CDR1 MNHNS and CDR2 SASEGT. The CDR3 has 16 residues. CDR3 nucleotide sequence: TGTGCCAGCAGCCCCCAACGCGGGGGCAGAGATCAGCCCCAGCATTTT. Its protein product is CASSPQRGGRDQPQHF.

There are many counts of this clone. The genes are TRBV11-1 and TRBJ2-1; 12 nucleotides align to TRBD2. Germline lookup yields CDR1 SGHAT and CDR2 FQDESV (reference sequence). With 0 bases clipped from V and 7 bases from J, the junction kept 4 bases outside the gene matches. The CDR3 is 16 residues long. The CDR3 loop is CASSLALAGGQNEQFF. The CDR3 DNA follows: TGTGCCAGCAGCTTAGCTCTAGCGGGGGGGCAAAATGAGCAGTTCTTC. Filled out from reference TRBV11-1 and TRBJ2-1, the complete variable domain reads EAEVAQSPRYKITEKSQAVAFWCDPISGHATLYWYRQILGQGPELLVQFQDESVVDDSQLPKDRFSAERLKGVDSTLKIQPAELGDSAMYLCASSLALAGGQNEQFFGPGTRLTVL.